This TCR beta chain was documented in a study of cytomegalovirus exposure and HLA in healthy donors. Nominally healthy donors provided the samples, though records likely missed some immune exposures. The V end lost 3 bases, the J end lost 1 base, and 6 bases lay between the germline ends. Germline CDR1 reads KGHSH; CDR2 reads LQKENI. This CDR3 has 13 amino acids. Primers for the PCR totalled 60 Vbeta and 13 Jbeta. Sequencing used immunoSEQ multiplex PCR; TCRdb keeps in-frame clones, though not all of them. Of roughly 200,000 clones listed, 85% were seen once; the top ten hold over 2%. Note on this clone: The sample carries other DNA sequences with the same CDR3.

This sequence originates from a woman in her forties or fifties in good health and CMV-seronegative. The sample consisted of PBMCs. The J gene is TRBJ1-1, the V gene TRBV18; D is ambiguous. The CDR3 region has the DNA TGTGCCAGCTCACCGAACGGGAACACTGAAGCTTTCTTT. It specifies CASSPNGNTEAFF.